This TCR beta chain was documented in a study of cytomegalovirus exposure and HLA in healthy donors. Notes on the study in general: According to the study, 150 to 200 TCR beta chains were cytomegalovirus-associated. Later examination showed HLA-associated TCR beta chains had greater clonal expansion than equally common others.

This clone has just one count. Its matching antigen is unknown. The CDR3 runs to 14 residues. Trimming took 10 bases from V and 7 from J; bases not matched to a gene: 13. Per the germline V gene, CDR1 is SEHNR and CDR2 is FQNEAQ (reference sequence). It was with 60 Vbeta and 13 Jbeta primers that the PCR ran. TCRdb keeps only in-frame clones here, not all; method: immunoSEQ multiplex PCR. The sample gives about 140,000 clones, 80% of which show up once; just over 5% is in the top ten. The clonotype comes from a male donor in good health and CMV-seronegative. Sequencing was done on a sample of PBMCs. The rearrangement uses TRBV7-9 and TRBJ1-5; 7 bases fit TRBD1. This chain's CDR3 is CAIQGTEGGQPQHF. CDR3 DNA: TGTGCCATCCAAGGGACAGAGGGAGGACAGCCCCAGCATTTT.